The 25 T cell receptor beta chains reported below all come from one sample, sequenced in a study of blood T cell repertoires in COVID-19. The method was immunoSEQ multiplex PCR; TCRdb's version includes in-frame clones alone and lacks a portion of them. This sample has fewer than 200,000 clones, with about four fifths found just once. The sample comprised peripheral blood. All receptors derive from a man between 65 and 85 years old with active or convalescent COVID-19.

J is TRBJ1-1 and V is TRBV10-2, with 12 bases that match TRBD1. Germline V lookup: CDR1 WSHSY, CDR2 SAAADI. This CDR3 region has 14 residues. The trim removed 4 bases at V and 5 bases at J, leaving 2 bases unmatched. The DNA for the CDR3 is TGCGCCAGCAGTGGGGACAGGGGGCATACTGAAGCTTTCTTT. Protein sequence: CASSGDRGHTEAFF.

V usage is TRBV19 and J usage is TRBJ1-2; TRBD1 matches at 8 bases. CDR1 is LNHDA, CDR2 SQIVND, per germline (reference sequence). The CDR3 contains 16 residues. Trimming cost V 6 bases and J 2 bases; bases outside gene matches: 11. CDR3 DNA sequence: TGTGCCAGTAGCCCGCCCTGGGGGGACAGGAACTATGGCTACACCTTC. Amino acids: CASSPPWGDRNYGYTF.

J is TRBJ2-3 and V is TRBV27; perhaps TRBD1 as D (5 bases). Trimming stripped 6 bases from V and 4 bases from J, with 14 bases between. The CDR3 runs to 14 residues. Germline V gene sequence: CDR1 MNHEY, CDR2 SMNVEV (reference sequence). As DNA, the CDR3 is TGTGCCAGCAGACCCTGGGGCGTCGCAGATACGCAGTATTTT. Its translation is CASRPWGVADTQYF.

The CDR3 loop reads CASSRRTSGDLIQYF. CDR3 DNA sequence: TGTGCCAGCAGTCGCAGGACTAGCGGGGACCTCATTCAGTACTTC. The chain uses TRBV6-2 or TRBV6-3 and TRBJ2-4, with TRBD2 identical over 12 bases. The CDR3 consists of 15 residues. The V and J ends lost 5 bases and 9 bases, in that order; junction bases with no gene match: 8. The V gene's germline CDR1 is MNHEY and CDR2 SVGEGT.

This rearrangement joins TRBV10-3 to TRBJ2-4; 8 nucleotides align to TRBD2. CDR3 size: 16 residues. The junction had 11 bases not matched to a gene; V was cut back by 2 bases and J by 8 bases. CDR1 is ENHRY, CDR2 SYGVKD, per germline. CDR3 sequence reads: CAISEVGLGSTDIQYF. The DNA of the CDR3 is TGTGCCATCAGTGAGGTGGGACTAGGATCAACGGACATTCAGTACTTC.

The V and J genes are TRBV10-1 and TRBJ1-2; D may be TRBD1 (6 bases). This CDR3 has 13 residues. With 5 bases removed from V and 8 bases from J, the gap between germline ends came to 15 bases. Germline CDR1 reads WNHNN; CDR2 reads SYGVQD (reference sequence). This chain's CDR3 is CASSTDRVGGYTF. The CDR3 region has the DNA TGCGCCAGCAGTACGGACAGAGTTGGGGGCTACACCTTC.

The chain joins TRBV5-1 to TRBJ1-2; unclear D gene. The germline CDR1 and CDR2 sequences are SGHRS and YFSETQ. Trimming cost V 3 bases and J 5 bases, with 11 bases left between them. The CDR3 is 13 amino acids. CDR3 bases: TGCGCCAGCAGCTCAGAAATAGCTTATGGCTACACCTTC. Translation: CASSSEIAYGYTF.

The V call is TRBV10-2, the J call TRBJ2-6; perhaps TRBD1 as D (6 bases). CDR1 WSHSY and CDR2 SAAADI come from the germline V gene. The CDR3 has 18 amino acids. The V end was cut by 2 bases, the J end by 0 bases, with 14 bases between. In DNA, the CDR3 is TGCGCCAGCAGTGAGATAAGACAGGCAAGCTCTGGGGCCAACGTCCTGACTTTC. This encodes CASSEIRQASSGANVLTF.

The chain uses TRBV4-3 and TRBJ2-2; D ambiguous. The CDR3 runs to 15 residues. In germline, CDR1 is LGHNA, CDR2 YSLEER. Trimming pared 4 bases from V and 1 base from J, leaving 10 bases between. The CDR3 DNA sequence: TGCGCCAGCAGCCGAGGATATGGGAACACCGGGGAGCTGTTTTTT. Amino acids: CASSRGYGNTGELFF.

This sequence joins TRBV5-1 and TRBJ2-1; tentative D call: TRBD2 (6 bases). Germline V gene data show CDR1 as SGHRS and CDR2 as YFSETQ. The CDR3 runs to 13 residues. V was shortened by 5 bases and J by 7 bases, with 13 bases between the two germline ends. DNA for the CDR3: TGCGCCAGCAGAAGGGACTCCTGGAATGAGCAGTTCTTC. Translating it yields CASRRDSWNEQFF.

CDR3 protein: CASSQGAGYGYTF. The CDR3 bases are TGTGCCAGCAGTCAGGGGGCTGGCTATGGCTACACCTTC. The rearrangement uses TRBV2 and TRBJ1-2; 8 bases map to TRBD1. The CDR3 extends over 13 amino acids. V trimming: 5 bases; J trimming: 4 bases; junction bases outside the gene matches: 3. Germline V lookup: CDR1 SNHLY, CDR2 FYNNEI.

V usage is TRBV18 and J usage is TRBJ2-7; TRBD1 is a possible D gene (7 bases). Trimming cost V 3 bases and J 3 bases, with 12 bases left between them. This CDR3 contains 14 residues. Germline loops: CDR1 KGHSH, CDR2 LQKENI. The CDR3 sequence is CASSPNRGGYEQYF. The DNA of the CDR3 is TGTGCCAGCTCACCCAACAGGGGAGGCTACGAGCAGTACTTC.

The chain recombines TRBV29-1 with TRBJ2-1; 16 bases are shared with TRBD2. This CDR3 region has 14 residues. Germline V gives CDR1 SQVTM, CDR2 ANQGSEA. Trimming at V came to 6 bases and at J to 10 bases, leaving 6 bases not matched to a gene. The CDR3 is CSVSGLAGGREQFF. In DNA form, the CDR3 reads TGCAGCGTATCGGGACTAGCGGGAGGGCGAGAGCAGTTCTTC.

The chain combines TRBV5-5 with TRBJ1-5, with TRBD1 as a possible D gene (5 bases). The CDR3 totals 13 residues. Looked up from germline, CDR1 is SGHKS and CDR2 is YYEKEE (reference sequence). Trimming cost V 0 bases and J 5 bases, with 6 bases left between them. CDR3: CASSLGGDQPQHF. The CDR3 nucleotides are TGTGCCAGCAGCTTGGGGGGGGATCAGCCCCAGCATTTT. The variable domain in full, with the rest retrieved from reference TRBV5-5 and TRBJ1-5, is DAGVTQSPTHLIKTRGQQVTLRCSPISGHKSVSWYQQVLGQGPQFIFQYYEKEERGRGNFPDRFSARQFPNYSSELNVNALLLGDSALYLCASSLGGDQPQHFGDGTRLSIL.

The rearrangement links TRBV15 to TRBJ1-2, with TRBD1 matching 8 bases. V lost 9 bases to trimming and J lost 2 bases; unmatched junction nucleotides: 8. This CDR3 is 14 amino acids long. Germline CDR1 and CDR2: LNHNV and YYDKDF (reference sequence). CDR3 amino acids: CATYETGVNYGYTF. Written as DNA, the CDR3 is TGTGCCACATACGAGACAGGGGTAAACTATGGCTACACCTTC.

This chain uses TRBV7-6 with TRBJ2-1; D call uncertain. V was shortened by 6 bases and J by 0 bases, with 12 bases between the two germline ends. CDR3 length: 15 amino acids. Germline V gene data show CDR1 as SGHVS and CDR2 as FNYEAQ. CDR3 protein: CASSPSASSYNEQFF. In nucleotides, the CDR3 is TGTGCCAGCAGTCCAAGCGCGAGCTCCTACAATGAGCAGTTCTTC.

The chain joins TRBV9 to TRBJ1-2, with D perhaps matching TRBD1 (5 bases). The CDR3 contains 14 residues. The V and J ends lost 4 bases and 8 bases respectively, with 18 bases between them. Per the germline V gene, CDR1 is SGDLS and CDR2 is YYNGEE. The CDR3 region is CASSLQDRAGGYTF. CDR3 nucleotides: TGTGCCAGCAGCTTACAGGACCGGGCGGGAGGCTACACCTTC.

The chain combines TRBV28 with TRBJ2-7, with a tentative D call TRBD2 (5 bases). Deletions cut 6 bases from V and 0 bases from J, with 15 bases between. Germline values: CDR1 MDHEN, CDR2 SYDVKM. This CDR3 has 15 amino acids. CDR3 nucleotide sequence: TGTGCCAGCAGCCCTCCGGGGAAAAGCTCCTACGAGCAGTACTTC. Its protein is CASSPPGKSSYEQYF.

The rearrangement joins TRBV7-6 to TRBJ1-4, with a weak D call TRBD1 (5 bases). The CDR3 totals 17 residues. V shed 2 bases and J shed 13 bases, with 26 bases lying between them. Germline V gene data show CDR1 as SGHVS and CDR2 as FNYEAQ. In nucleotides, the CDR3 is TGTGCCAGCAGCTTAACCGGGTCCTTCCAAATGAAAAGGGGACTGTTTTTT. It encodes CASSLTGSFQMKRGLFF.

The chain has TRBV6-1 and TRBJ1-4, with D maybe TRBD1 (5 bases). V was cut by 3 bases and J by 8 bases, with 13 bases left in between. The CDR3 is 14 residues long. Germline loops: CDR1 MNHNS, CDR2 SASEGT. The CDR3 DNA sequence: TGTGCCAGCAGTGACCAGGGTGTAGGGGAAAAACTGTTTTTT. Translating gives CASSDQGVGEKLFF.

This sequence joins TRBV25-1 and TRBJ2-2; 15 bases map to TRBD2. Trimming took 6 bases from V and 7 from J; bases not matched to a gene: 12. Germline V gives CDR1 MGHDK, CDR2 SYGVNS. This CDR3 is 18 amino acids long. The CDR3 DNA reads as TGTGCCAGCAGCTTTCCTGGGACTAGCGGGAGGAGGGACGGGGAGCTGTTTTTT. This gives the protein CASSFPGTSGRRDGELFF.

This chain links TRBV5-1 with TRBJ2-1; D may be TRBD2 (6 bases). V was cut by 6 bases and J by 6 bases, with 10 bases left in between. The germline V gene has CDR1 SGHRS and CDR2 YFSETQ. The CDR3 is 12 amino acids. This CDR3 reads CASMGEANEQFF. CDR3 DNA: TGCGCCAGCATGGGGGAGGCCAATGAGCAGTTCTTC.

This clone was detected only a few times. The V call is TRBV10-3, the J call TRBJ1-5; no clear D gene. The germline V gene encodes CDR1 ENHRY and CDR2 SYGVKD. V shed 5 bases and J shed 3 bases, with 11 bases lying between them. The CDR3 has 14 amino acids. The CDR3 bases are TGTGCCATCAGTCCATCAGGAACCAATCAGCCCCAGCATTTT. Its translation is CAISPSGTNQPQHF.

The table lists this clone with a few counts. The chain couples TRBV6-2 or TRBV6-3 to TRBJ1-1; D is possibly TRBD1 (6 bases). The V and J ends lost 7 bases and 1 base respectively, with 22 bases between them. Germline CDR1 reads MNHEY; CDR2 reads SVGEGT. The CDR3 runs to 17 residues. The chain's CDR3 is CASTPIGAGASNTEAFF. CDR3 sequence (DNA): TGTGCCAGCACCCCTATTGGGGCAGGGGCCTCGAACACTGAAGCTTTCTTT.

J is TRBJ2-7 and V is TRBV7-2, with D tentatively TRBD1 (6 bases). The CDR3 has 14 residues. The germline V and J ends were trimmed by 5 bases and 7 bases, with 18 bases remaining between them. CDR1 is SGHTA, CDR2 FQGNSA, per germline. The chain's CDR3 is CASSHVGTLGEQYF. Here the CDR3 DNA reads TGTGCCAGCAGCCACGTTGGGACACTCGGAGAGCAGTACTTC.